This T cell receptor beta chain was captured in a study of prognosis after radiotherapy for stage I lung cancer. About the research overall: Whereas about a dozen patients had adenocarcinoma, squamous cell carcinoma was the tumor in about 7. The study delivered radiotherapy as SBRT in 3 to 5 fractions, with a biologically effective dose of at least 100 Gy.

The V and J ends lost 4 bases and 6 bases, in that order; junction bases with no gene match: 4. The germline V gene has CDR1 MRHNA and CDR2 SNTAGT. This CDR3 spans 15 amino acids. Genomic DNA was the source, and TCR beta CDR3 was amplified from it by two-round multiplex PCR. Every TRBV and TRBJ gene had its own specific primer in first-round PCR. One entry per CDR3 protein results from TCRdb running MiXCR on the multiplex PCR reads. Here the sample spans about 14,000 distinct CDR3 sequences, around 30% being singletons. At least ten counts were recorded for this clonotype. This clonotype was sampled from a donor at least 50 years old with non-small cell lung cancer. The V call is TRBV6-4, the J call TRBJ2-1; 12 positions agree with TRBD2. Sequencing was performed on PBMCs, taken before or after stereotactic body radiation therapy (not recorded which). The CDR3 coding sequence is TGTGCCAGCAGTGCTAGCGGGAGGGCGGTCAATGAGCAGTTCTTC. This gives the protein CASSASGRAVNEQFF.